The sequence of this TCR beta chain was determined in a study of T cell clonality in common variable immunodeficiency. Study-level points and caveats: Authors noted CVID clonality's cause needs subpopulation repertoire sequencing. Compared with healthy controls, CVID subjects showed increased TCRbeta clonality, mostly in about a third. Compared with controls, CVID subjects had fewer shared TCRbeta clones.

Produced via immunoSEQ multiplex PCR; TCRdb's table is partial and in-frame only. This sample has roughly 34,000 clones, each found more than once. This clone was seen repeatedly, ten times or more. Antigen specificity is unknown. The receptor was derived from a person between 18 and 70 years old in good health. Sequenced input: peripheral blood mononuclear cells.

CDR3 DNA (partial): TGTGCCAGCAGGACAGGGGGCGGCACCGGGGAG. This encodes CASRTGGGTGE. The CDR3 in its entirety is CASRTGGGTGELFF. V and J are TRBV12-3 or TRBV12-4 and TRBJ2-2, with 10 bases fitting TRBD1. The read finishes 3 residues shy of the CDR3 end, and the germline J gene is used to complete it. V shed 6 bases and J 4 bases; nucleotides not matched to a gene: 2. This CDR3 is built from 14 residues.